This TCR beta chain was captured in a study of long-term antiretroviral therapy in people with HIV (dated by TCRdb to between 2021 and 2023). Background on the whole study: Collection of the earliest samples took place about a decade ahead of the 2015 WHO recommendation for immediate ART, at a time when ART was typically delayed until CD4 counts fell. About 35% of the 30 participants with HIV were female. A retrospective serial study tested whether ART initiation and durable HIV suppression were associated with changes in peripheral blood TRB repertoire composition and diversity. A total of approximately 200 cryopreserved PBMC samples came from roughly 30 adults with confirmed HIV infection and were collected serially over a mean of around 6 years (range 1-12). No cross-contamination during QIAcube processing was seen in test extractions of a monoclonal T-cell line run alongside 33 polyclonal samples. Beyond this particular receptor, the publication reports: At every time point, the repertoire was dominated by expanded TRB clones first identified before ART initiation, although this dominance fluctuated and, in many PLHIV, declined after ART. The samples span the years 2004 to 2017, and the ART regimens used at that time may not be as effective as current regimens. Because pre-ART samples had limited cell numbers, unsorted PBMC were profiled rather than sorted CD4+ and CD8+ T cells. CDR3 length ranges in HIV repertoires were narrower than in controls, and network structure suggested an antigen-experienced repertoire with only a slight naive shift after ART. Starting ART was linked to a significant rise in TRB diversity, yet even after long-term ART the diversity remained significantly lower than in transplant donor controls. Since PBMC availability was limited, sequencing covered only the TCR beta chain, with no alpha chain pairing. No data were available on ART adherence, viral resistance or therapy changes, limiting inferences about post-ART repertoire changes.

There are 14 amino acids in the CDR3, from cysteine to phenylalanine inclusive. Only the CDR3 region is kept as DNA, spanning 42 bases read in frame from base 1. The germline V gene gives CDR1 as MGHRA and CDR2 as YSYEKL. The junction shows trimming of 0 bases on V and 3 bases on J, plus 8 bases between the germline ends. As concerns this clone: Its recognized antigen is unknown. Base qualities are not recorded, but no much larger clone differs from it by a single base.

Sequencing of the TRB variable region was done with the immunoSEQ hsTCRB v3.0 assay at survey level resolution. The targeted TRB sequencing depth was roughly 40,000-50,000 T-cell genomes per sample. Pooled TRB libraries were sequenced on an Illumina MiSeq with a v3 150-cycle kit. Regarding the original processing steps: Repertoire analysis was run in R within a reproducible Nextflow workflow that covered QC, data transformation and analysis. LymphoSeq2, an R package for AIRR-Seq data exploration, was used to implement custom analyses. Four samples that yielded fewer than 5000 total TRB sequences were excluded, so that 200 or so HIV repertoires were analyzed. Among the 170 to 200 HIV repertoires that were kept, roughly 59 were collected before ART initiation and more than 120 were collected after ART initiation. Repertoires were downsampled to 5000 TRB nucleotide sequences, with summary statistics averaged over 100 downsampling iterations. The analysis kept only TRB sequences whose CDR3 regions were at least seven amino acids long. Diversity was measured with a Shannon entropy-derived clonality score and the Gini coefficient. Repertoire networks linked the top 5000 CDR3 amino acid sequences whenever two sequences differed by an edit distance of one. For TRB CDR3 amino acid sequences, antigen specificity groups and MHC restriction were predicted with GLIPH2. To flag known associations with CMV, EBV, HIV or tissue antigens, CDR3 amino acid sequences were compared against VDJdb and McPAS-TCR. Pre-ART, post-ART and control groups were compared with Wilcoxon signed-rank tests and Holm-Bonferroni correction. TCRdb re-hosts the immuneACCESS table, in-frame sequences only. Its copies lack some clones; in the studies checked, an unresolved V gene accounts for under half of them, and the cause for the rest is not known. The V and J calls and clone size come from that table; D and trimming were worked out from the DNA. Here the sample has about 44,000 clones; roughly 95% occur a single time. Of the sample, 2.7% falls within the top ten clones.

To be included, a participant needed at least one PBMC sample from before ART initiation plus at least two post-ART samples. Treatment was received in the United States of America by all participants with HIV. Cryopreserved samples of about 0.9-11 million PBMC were thawed and washed before DNA extraction. At the time of the earliest PBMC sample for each participant with HIV, ages ranged from roughly 23 to 60 years. PBMC samples from each participant spanned 1-4 timepoints before ART initiation and 2-8 timepoints after ART initiation, with a median of 7 samples. Serial HIV viral load, CD4+ T-cell count, ART history and demographic data were obtained for every participant. A Qiagen kit on a QIAcube was used to extract genomic DNA from unsorted PBMC, with samples processed in batches of 12.

Recombination linked TRBV4-1 to TRBJ1-1; the D gene lacks a confident call. The TCR originated in a woman in her fifties or sixties with HIV. This sample comprised unsorted PBMCs, obtained 3.7 years after starting antiretroviral therapy. The CDR3 amino acid sequence is: CASSQDILYTEAFF. The sequenced DNA: TGCGCCAGCAGCCAAGATATTTTATACACTGAAGCTTTCTTT.